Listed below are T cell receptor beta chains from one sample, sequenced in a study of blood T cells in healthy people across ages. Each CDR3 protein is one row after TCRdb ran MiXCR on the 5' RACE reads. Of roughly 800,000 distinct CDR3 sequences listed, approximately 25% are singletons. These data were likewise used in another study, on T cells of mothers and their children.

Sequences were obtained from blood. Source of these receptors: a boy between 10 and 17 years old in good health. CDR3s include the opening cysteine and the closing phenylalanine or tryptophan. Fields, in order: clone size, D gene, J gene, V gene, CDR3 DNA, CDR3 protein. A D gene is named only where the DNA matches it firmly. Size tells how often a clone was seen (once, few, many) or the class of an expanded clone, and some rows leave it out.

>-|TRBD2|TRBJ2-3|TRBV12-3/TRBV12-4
TGTGCCAGCAAACGACTAGCGGGGGAGAGCACAGATACGCAGTATTTT
CASKRLAGESTDTQYF
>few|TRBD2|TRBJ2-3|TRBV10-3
TGTGCCATCGGAGCGGGGGGACCCACAGATACGCAGTATTTT
CAIGAGGPTDTQYF
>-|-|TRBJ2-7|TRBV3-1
TGTGCCAGCAGCCAACTGATAAGTCCCTACGAGCAATACTTC
CASSQLISPYEQYF
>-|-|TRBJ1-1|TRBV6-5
TGTGCCAGCAGTTACTCGAGAGCGGCAGGGGCTGAAGCTTTCTTT
CASSYSRAAGAEAFF
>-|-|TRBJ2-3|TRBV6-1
TGTGCCAGCAGGGTGACAGATACGCAGTATTTT
CASRVTDTQYF
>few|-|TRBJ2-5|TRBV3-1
TGTGCCAGCAGCCGGGAAAAGGAAGAGGCCCAGTACTTC
CASSREKEEAQYF
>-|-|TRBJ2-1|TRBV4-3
TGCGCCAGCAGCCAAGGGTCGGGAGTATCCAATGAGCAGCTCTTC
CASSQGSGVSNEQLF
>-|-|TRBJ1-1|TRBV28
TGTGCCAGCAATATTTATGGAGGGGCGGCCATGAACACTGAAGCTTTCTTT
CASNIYGGAAMNTEAFF
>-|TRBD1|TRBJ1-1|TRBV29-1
TGCAGCGGAAGGGGACAGATGAACACTGAAGCTCTCTTT
CSGRGQMNTEALF
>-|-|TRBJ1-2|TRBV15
TGTGCCACCAGCAGAGATCAGGTTGGCTACACCTTC
CATSRDQVGYTF
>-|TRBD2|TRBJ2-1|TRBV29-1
TGCAGCGTTGGAAGCCTAGCGGGGGGAGATGAGCAGTTCTTC
CSVGSLAGGDEQFF
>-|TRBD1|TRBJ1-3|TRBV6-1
TGTGCCAGCAGTGACTGGACAGGGGCTGGAAACACCATATATTTT
CASSDWTGAGNTIYF
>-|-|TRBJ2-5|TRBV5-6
TGTGCCAGCAGCGATATTACAGGTTACCAAGAGACCCAGTACTTC
CASSDITGYQETQYF
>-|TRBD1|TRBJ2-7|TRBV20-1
TGCAGTGCTAACCACAGGGGGCTAAACGAGCAGTACTTC
CSANHRGLNEQYF
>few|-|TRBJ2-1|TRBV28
TGTGCCAGCAGTTTTAGAGGGGGGTCCTACAATGAGCAGTTCTTC
CASSFRGGSYNEQFF
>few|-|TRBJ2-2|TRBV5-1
TGCGCCAGCAGCTTTGGAGGGACAGCGAACACCGGGGAGCTGTTTTTT
CASSFGGTANTGELFF